These 20 T cell receptor beta chains share one sample of origin, sequenced in a study of response to subunit inactivated influenza vaccine. One entry per CDR3 protein results from TCRdb running MiXCR on the RT-PCR reads. The sample lists under 850,000 distinct CDR3 sequences, under 20% occurring once. The material sequenced was PBMCs from blood, taken roughly 5 days after vaccination. Source of these receptors: a man between 50 and 59 years old who received an inactivated influenza vaccine.

This clonotype has a count of ten or more. The gene calls are TRBV5-1 and TRBJ2-1, with 8 bases lining up with TRBD2. The CDR3 has 15 residues. Trimming at V came to 3 bases and at J to 7 bases, leaving 9 bases not matched to a gene. Per germline, CDR1 SGHRS and CDR2 YFSETQ. The CDR3 DNA is TGCGCCAGCAGCTCTCGGGGGGGCCCCGATAATGAGCAGTTCTTC. It specifies CASSSRGGPDNEQFF.

About this clonotype itself: One junction end does not reproduce the germline sequence, and a read error may be involved. The chain employs TRBV6-1 and TRBJ1-6; 8 nucleotides align to TRBD1. In germline, CDR1 is MNHNS, CDR2 SASEGT. The CDR3 consists of 15 residues. CDR3 sequence: CASSARTGYISPLHF. CDR3 in DNA: TGTGCCAGCAGTGCCAGGACAGGGTATATTTCACCCCTCCACTTT.

The chain uses TRBV6-5 and TRBJ1-1, with TRBD1 as a possible D gene (6 bases). Per germline, CDR1 MNHEY and CDR2 SVGAGI. This CDR3 is built from 17 residues. Trimming stripped 2 bases from V and 1 base from J, with 17 bases between. CDR3 DNA sequence: TGTGCCAGCAGTTACAGTGGGACACTGGGTTCGAACACTGAAGCTTTCTTT. Translation: CASSYSGTLGSNTEAFF.

This clonotype appeared a few times. The chain is built from TRBV2 and TRBJ2-7, with 7 bases aligning to TRBD1. CDR3 length equals 11 residues. Germline V gene lookup returns CDR1 SNHLY and CDR2 FYNNEI. With 6 bases clipped from V and 12 bases from J, the junction kept 8 bases outside the gene matches. The CDR3 reads CASRDDRESYF. The CDR3 nucleotides are TGTGCCAGCAGAGATGACAGGGAATCGTACTTC.

V and J are TRBV20-1 and TRBJ2-3; D is undetermined. The CDR3 runs 14 residues. Per germline, CDR1 DFQATT and CDR2 SNEGSKA (reference sequence). The V and J ends lost 6 bases and 0 bases respectively, with 13 bases between them. CDR3 loop: CSARSLTSTDTQYF. CDR3 sequence (DNA): TGCAGTGCCCGGTCACTTACTAGCACAGATACGCAGTATTTT.

In its sample, this clonotype was seen a few times. V usage is TRBV20-1 and J usage is TRBJ2-7; D remains ambiguous. The germline gives CDR1 DFQATT, CDR2 SNEGSKA (reference sequence). The V end was cut by 3 bases, the J end by 4 bases, with 7 bases between. CDR3 length: 11 amino acids. The CDR3 region is CSASDVYEQYF. In DNA form, the CDR3 reads TGCAGTGCTAGCGACGTTTACGAGCAGTACTTC.

Ten or more counts support this clonotype. This sequence joins TRBV20-1 and TRBJ2-1; TRBD2 matches at 11 bases. The junction had 6 bases not matched to a gene; V was cut back by 3 bases and J by 8 bases. CDR3 length equals 14 residues. CDR1 is DFQATT, CDR2 SNEGSKA, per germline (reference sequence). DNA of the CDR3: TGCAGTGCTAGTGGGACTAGCGGTTTTGATGAGCAGTTCTTC. Its translation: CSASGTSGFDEQFF.

This clonotype was counted between two and nine times. The chain joins TRBV19 to TRBJ2-3; TRBD1 matches 11 bases. This CDR3 is built from 15 residues. J was trimmed by 5 bases and V by 6 bases; bases with no gene match: 7. Germline assignment: CDR1 LNHDA and CDR2 SQIVND (reference sequence). The CDR3 reads CASRPGQGAGDTQYF. For the CDR3, the DNA is TGTGCCAGTAGGCCTGGACAGGGGGCAGGAGATACGCAGTATTTT. Complete variable domain (other parts from reference TRBV19 and TRBJ2-3): DGGITQSPKYLFRKEGQNVTLSCEQNLNHDAMYWYRQDPGQGLRLIYYSQIVNDFQKGDIAEGYSVSREKKESFPLTVTSAQKNPTAFYLCASRPGQGAGDTQYFGPGTRLTVL.

In its sample, this clonotype was seen a few times. The V call is TRBV6-1, the J call TRBJ2-7, with 7 bases that match TRBD2. Germline V CDR1 and CDR2: MNHNS, SASEGT. V was pared by 7 bases and J by 2 bases, with 11 bases of the junction left unmatched. The CDR3 contains 15 residues. The CDR3 DNA reads as TGTGCCAGCACCACGGGCGGGAGTGAGCCCTACGAGCAGTACTTC. Translation: CASTTGGSEPYEQYF.

This clonotype was counted at least ten times. This chain links TRBV7-3 with TRBJ2-3; D perhaps matches TRBD2 (7 bases). Germline CDR1 reads SGHTA; CDR2 reads FQGTGA. V shed 5 bases and J shed 1 base, with 25 bases lying between them. The CDR3 loop spans 19 amino acids. Here the CDR3 reads CASSPLGGSGKGGTDTQYF. Here the CDR3 DNA reads TGTGCCAGCAGCCCCCTAGGGGGAAGCGGGAAAGGCGGCACAGATACGCAGTATTTT.

The CDR3 reads CASSQVGGVSPLHF. The CDR3 DNA follows: TGCGCCAGCAGCCAAGTGGGGGGTGTTTCACCCCTCCACTTT. The rearrangement joins TRBV4-1 to TRBJ1-6; tentative D call: TRBD1 (5 bases). CDR1 is MGHRA, CDR2 YSYEKL, per germline. Between the trimmed V and J ends, which lost 1 base and 9 bases, there was a span of 10 bases. CDR3 size: 14 residues.

The chain couples TRBV5-1 to TRBJ2-7; D unclear. The CDR3 is 13 amino acids. Germline V lookup: CDR1 SGHRS, CDR2 YFSETQ. Trimming removed 4 bases at V and 0 bases at J, with 8 bases between. This chain's CDR3 is CASSQAPSYEQYF. The CDR3 nucleotides are TGCGCCAGCAGCCAGGCTCCCTCCTACGAGCAGTACTTC. The complete variable domain, with remaining parts taken from reference TRBV5-1 and TRBJ2-7, reads KAGVTQTPRYLIKTRGQQVTLSCSPISGHRSVSWYQQTPGQGLQFLFEYFSETQRNKGNFPGRFSGRQFSNSRSEMNVSTLELGDSALYLCASSQAPSYEQYFGPGTRLTVT.

Concerning this clonotype: The junction differs from germline at one of its ends, possibly a read error. The V and J genes are TRBV11-2 and TRBJ2-7, with D unclear. In germline, CDR1 is SGHAT, CDR2 FQNNGV. This CDR3 is built from 11 residues. CDR3: CASGFSREQYF. The DNA for the CDR3 is TGTGCCAGCGGCTTCTCCCGCGAGCAGTACTTC.

V gene TRBV6-2 or TRBV6-3 combines with J gene TRBJ2-1; D uncertain. The germline V and J ends were trimmed by 5 bases and 4 bases, with 18 bases remaining between them. Germline CDR1 and CDR2: MNHEY and SVGEGT. The CDR3 covers 16 residues. The CDR3 reads CASSPLERGLYNEQFF. CDR3 DNA: TGTGCCAGCAGTCCCTTGGAACGTGGATTGTACAATGAGCAGTTCTTC.

The genes are TRBV5-1 and TRBJ1-1; a possible D gene is TRBD1 (6 bases). V shed 6 bases and J shed 3 bases, with 15 bases lying between them. The CDR3 is 14 amino acids. Germline V lookup: CDR1 SGHRS, CDR2 YFSETQ. Here the CDR3 reads CASNPMPGDTEAFF. The CDR3 DNA reads as TGCGCCAGCAACCCTATGCCAGGGGACACTGAAGCTTTCTTT. Full variable domain (remainder filled in from reference TRBV5-1 and TRBJ1-1): KAGVTQTPRYLIKTRGQQVTLSCSPISGHRSVSWYQQTPGQGLQFLFEYFSETQRNKGNFPGRFSGRQFSNSRSEMNVSTLELGDSALYLCASNPMPGDTEAFFGQGTRLTVV.

This clonotype was observed at least ten times. The gene calls are TRBV12-3 or TRBV12-4 and TRBJ1-5; 7 bases match TRBD1. This CDR3 has 14 amino acids. J was trimmed by 2 bases and V by 3 bases; bases with no gene match: 1. Here the CDR3 reads CASSFTGGNQPQHF. CDR3 nucleotides: TGTGCCAGCAGTTTTACAGGGGGCAATCAGCCCCAGCATTTT.

The CDR3 DNA reads as TGTGCCAGCAGCCCCTCGGGACTAGCAGCCTACGAGCAGTACTTC. Translating it yields CASSPSGLAAYEQYF. V usage is TRBV7-2 and J usage is TRBJ2-7; 9 bases match TRBD2. Trimming at V came to 5 bases and at J to 2 bases, leaving 7 bases not matched to a gene. Looked up from germline, CDR1 is SGHTA and CDR2 is FQGNSA. This CDR3 is 15 amino acids long.

This chain uses TRBV6-2 or TRBV6-3 with TRBJ1-1, with D hard to call. CDR1 is MNHEY, CDR2 SVGEGT, per germline. V lost 1 base, J lost 4 bases, and 7 bases lay in between. The CDR3 spans 13 residues. The CDR3 DNA reads TGTGCCAGCAGTTACTTGATGGGCACTGAAGCTTTCTTT. Translating it yields CASSYLMGTEAFF.

The V gene is TRBV20-1, the J gene TRBJ2-7; 8 nucleotides match TRBD2. The CDR3 contains 14 residues. The V gene's germline CDR1 is DFQATT and CDR2 SNEGSKA (reference sequence). With 6 bases clipped from V and 7 bases from J, the junction kept 14 bases outside the gene matches. In nucleotides, the CDR3 is TGCAGTGCGAAGGCCGGGACTAGTTACGGTGAGCAGTACTTC. Its protein is CSAKAGTSYGEQYF.

The table lists this clonotype with a few counts. The genes are TRBV5-1 and TRBJ1-2; D unresolved. The length of the CDR3 is 14 residues. The germline V and J ends were trimmed by 7 bases and 7 bases, with 20 bases remaining between them. Germline CDR1 SGHRS, CDR2 YFSETQ. CDR3 DNA: TGCGCCAGCCGCCCTTTGACTTCTTCCTCTGGCTACACCTTC. Translation: CASRPLTSSSGYTF.